The text below deals with one T cell receptor beta chain. This sample was taken from a study of T cell changes during pregnancy in multiple sclerosis. CDR1 is MRHNA, CDR2 SNTAGT, per germline. J was trimmed by 3 bases and V by 5 bases; bases with no gene match: 7. The CDR3 length is 14 residues. Repertoires were generated with immunoSEQ multiplex PCR, while TCRdb's copy carries only in-frame clones and drops some. The sample lists about 40,000 clones, 70% to 90% occurring once. This specimen was CD8+ T cells from peripheral blood mononuclear cells, taken in the first trimester of pregnancy. The source is a female donor with multiple sclerosis, enrolled in a pregnancy study. The chain joins TRBV6-4 to TRBJ2-7; 7 positions match TRBD1. CDR3 sequence reads: CASSPFRDSYEQYF. The CDR3 nucleotides read TGTGCCAGCAGTCCCTTCCGGGACAGCTACGAGCAGTACTTC.